The following is a T cell receptor (beta chain) sequence with its context. Antigen: not known. This entry belongs to a study of response to subunit inactivated influenza vaccine. Germline CDR1 reads SGHNT; CDR2 reads YYREEE (reference sequence). V shed 6 bases, J shed 3 bases, and the junction held 8 bases outside the gene matches. This CDR3 is 14 amino acids long. Whole-study results and caveats: There was a suggestion from the authors that each seasonal influenza vaccination recruits few new T cells.

TCRdb reprocessed the RT-PCR reads with MiXCR, giving one entry per CDR3 protein. The sample records about 780,000 distinct CDR3 sequences, about a fifth being singletons. The sequencing here drew on PBMCs from blood, taken about 5 days after vaccination. This clonotype was sampled from a middle-aged man who received an inactivated influenza vaccine. This chain links TRBV5-4 with TRBJ2-7; 8 bases map to TRBD2. CDR3 nucleotides: TGTGCCAGCAATCGGGGGGGTGGCCACTACGAGCAGTACTTC. This translates into CASNRGGGHYEQYF.